The 20 T cell receptor beta chains reported below all come from one sample, sequenced in a study of T cells in women clearing cervical HPV infection. Method: immunoSEQ multiplex PCR; TCRdb's copy keeps in-frame clones and lacks some. The sample's table shows 20,000 to 25,000 clones. Sequencing was done on a sample of blood buffy coat. The source is a woman aged 18-69 years with a cervical HPV16 infection that either progressed to CIN3+ or cleared (not recorded which).

As regards this clone: From the germline J gene comes the end of the CDR3, since the read stops 3 residues before it. This chain connects TRBV6-4 to TRBJ2-3; TRBD2 matches at 8 bases. The CDR3 is 13 residues long. The V segment lost 6 bases and the J segment 6 bases; nucleotides outside the gene matches: 5. Germline V gene lookup returns CDR1 MRHNA and CDR2 SNTAGT. The part of the CDR3 DNA that was read is TGTGCCAGCAGCGGGGGGGCATCCGATACG. This codes for CASSGGASDT. The whole CDR3 region reads CASSGGASDTQYF.

Concerning this clone: Read data end 3 residues before the CDR3 end; the end is taken from the germline J gene. The chain is built from TRBV19 and TRBJ2-3; 9 bases line up with TRBD1. The germline CDR1 and CDR2 sequences are LNHDA and SQIVND (reference sequence). CDR3 length: 14 amino acids. The CDR3 spells CASRRTGDDQPQYF. CDR3 DNA, as far as it was read: TGTGCCAGTAGAAGGACAGGGGACGATCAGCCG.

In the case of this clone: The CDR3 goes on 3 residues after the read ends, and that part is filled in from the germline J gene. This chain uses TRBV5-1 with TRBJ2-2, with 11 bases fitting TRBD2. This CDR3 has 15 amino acids. Germline V gives CDR1 SGHRS, CDR2 YFSETQ. After removal of 1 base from V and 5 bases from J, the junction contained 1 base not matched to a gene. The part of the CDR3 DNA that was read is TGCGCCAGCAGCTTGACTAGCGGGAGTACCGGGGAG. Protein product: CASSLTSGSTGE. The entire CDR3 protein is CASSLTSGSTGELFF.

As to this clone: From the germline J gene comes the end of the CDR3, since the read stops 3 residues before it. The J gene is TRBJ2-7, the V gene TRBV11-2; no clear D. The CDR3 is 13 amino acids. V was trimmed by 1 base and J by 2 bases, leaving 6 bases between them. Germline V gives CDR1 SGHAT, CDR2 FQNNGV. The CDR3 region is CASSLGLTYEQYF. The DNA read from the CDR3 is TGTGCCAGCAGCTTAGGACTTACCTACGAG.

Comments on this clone: One junction end does not reproduce the germline sequence, and a read error may be involved. The read ends 3 residues shy of where the CDR3 ends; the end is completed using the germline J gene. J is TRBJ2-6 and V is TRBV7-7, with TRBD2 identical over 12 bases. This CDR3 comprises 15 residues. The germline V gene has CDR1 SSHAT and CDR2 FNYEAQ (reference sequence). The CDR3 protein is CASSLGGGTSGVLTF. The covered CDR3 bases are TGTGCTAGCAGCTTAGGGGGGGGGACTAGCGGGGTC.

As concerns this clone: From the germline J gene comes the end of the CDR3, since the read stops 3 residues before it. The genes are TRBV5-1 and TRBJ2-2, with a tentative D call TRBD2 (6 bases). Trimming stripped 4 bases from V and 3 bases from J, with 13 bases between. CDR3 length: 15 residues. Germline V lookup: CDR1 SGHRS, CDR2 YFSETQ. The chain's CDR3 is CASSPRLEHTGELFF. Incomplete CDR3 DNA: TGCGCCAGCAGCCCAAGACTAGAACACACCGGGGAG.

Comment on this clone: With the read ending 3 residues before the CDR3 end, the germline J gene is used to fill in that end. This chain connects TRBV19 to TRBJ2-3; TRBD1 is a possible D gene (5 bases). CDR1 and CDR2 from the germline V gene are LNHDA and SQIVND (reference sequence). There are 12 residues in the CDR3. With 10 bases removed from V and 4 bases from J, the gap between germline ends came to 12 bases. The CDR3 sequence: CATSLQADTQYF. Incomplete CDR3 DNA: TGTGCCACGTCCCTACAGGCAGATACG.

Note on this clone: The CDR3 is cut off 3 residues early in the read; its end comes from the germline J gene. This sequence joins TRBV5-1 and TRBJ2-3; 10 bases are shared with TRBD2. CDR1 is SGHRS, CDR2 YFSETQ, per germline. The CDR3 extends over 16 amino acids. V shed 4 bases, J shed 4 bases, and the junction held 9 bases outside the gene matches. CDR3 bases read: TGCGCCAGCAGCGCCGGACTAGCGGTTCTATCAGATACG. Translation: CASSAGLAVLSDT. The CDR3 as a whole reads CASSAGLAVLSDTQYF. The full variable domain, in which reference TRBV5-1 and TRBJ2-3 provide the parts outside the CDR3, is KAGVTQTPRYLIKTRGQQVTLSCSPISGHRSVSWYQQTPGQGLQFLFEYFSETQRNKGNFPGRFSGRQFSNSRSEMNVSTLELGDSALYLCASSAGLAVLSDTQYFGPGTRLTVL.

For this clone: The read is 3 residues too short to cover the CDR3 end, so that end is filled in from the germline J gene. The rearrangement uses TRBV5-1 and TRBJ2-5, with TRBD2 identical over 7 bases. The CDR3 is 21 amino acids. Trimming took 0 bases from V and 0 from J; bases not matched to a gene: 20. Germline CDR1 and CDR2: SGHRS and YFSETQ. This CDR3 reads CASSLVVTTPWGGGDQETQYF. Partial CDR3 DNA: TGCGCCAGCAGCTTGGTTGTCACCACCCCCTGGGGGGGAGGCGACCAAGAGACC. Full variable domain (outside the CDR3, taken from reference TRBV5-1 and TRBJ2-5): KAGVTQTPRYLIKTRGQQVTLSCSPISGHRSVSWYQQTPGQGLQFLFEYFSETQRNKGNFPGRFSGRQFSNSRSEMNVSTLELGDSALYLCASSLVVTTPWGGGDQETQYFGPGTRLLVL.

A remark on this clone: The read stops 3 residues short of the end of the CDR3; the missing end is completed from the germline J gene. The chain combines TRBV4-1 with TRBJ2-7; 10 positions match TRBD2. Germline V lookup: CDR1 MGHRA, CDR2 YSYEKL. V was clipped by 0 bases and J by 2 bases; unmatched bases: 4. This CDR3 region has 16 residues. CDR3 amino acids: CASSQEGLAGAYEQYF. Incomplete CDR3 DNA: TGCGCCAGCAGCCAAGAAGGTCTAGCGGGGGCCTACGAG.

A remark on this clone: The missing CDR3 end, 3 residues past where the read stops, is filled in from the germline J gene. The chain employs TRBV7-3 and TRBJ1-5; D is possibly TRBD1 (6 bases). Germline CDR1 is SGHTA and CDR2 is FQGTGA. Between the trimmed V and J ends, which lost 5 bases and 1 base, there was a span of 12 bases. The CDR3 spans 15 residues. CDR3 loop: CASSPGAGSNQPQHF. CDR3 DNA, as far as it was read: TGTGCCAGCAGCCCAGGGGCAGGAAGCAATCAGCCC.

With regard to this clone: The CDR3 end falls 3 residues outside the read, so it is completed with the germline J gene. V and J are TRBV4-2 and TRBJ1-4; D might be TRBD1 (6 bases). Looked up from germline, CDR1 is LGHNA and CDR2 is YNFKEQ. V lost 1 base, J lost 4 bases, and 13 bases lay in between. The CDR3 is 16 residues long. The sequenced CDR3 bases are TGTGCCAGCAGCCAAGTCATGACAGGACATAATGAAAAA. Its translation: CASSQVMTGHNEK. The CDR3 as a whole reads CASSQVMTGHNEKLFF.

The sequenced CDR3 bases are TGTGCCAGCAAAGACAGCCACCTTGGTAATTCACCG. Protein product: CASKDSHLGNSP. The CDR3 reads in full as CASKDSHLGNSPLFF. The rearrangement joins TRBV2 to TRBJ2-2; the D gene is possibly TRBD1 (5 bases). The read ends 3 residues before the CDR3 terminus; that terminus is restored from the germline J gene. Per the germline V gene, CDR1 is SNHLY and CDR2 is FYNNEI. The CDR3 contains 15 residues.

As concerns this clone: The read ends 3 residues before the CDR3 terminus; that terminus is restored from the germline J gene. The chain recombines TRBV20-1 with TRBJ2-1, with TRBD2 as a possible D gene (6 bases). The CDR3 length is 14 residues. Germline loops: CDR1 DFQATT, CDR2 SNEGSKA (reference sequence). V shed 5 bases and J shed 4 bases, with 15 bases lying between them. The covered CDR3 bases are TGCAGTGCTTCCGGGACTGCTTTATACAATGAG. This encodes CSASGTALYNE. The entire CDR3 is CSASGTALYNEQFF.

On this clone: A junction end diverges from the germline sequence, so it may reflect a read error. Read coverage stops 3 residues before the CDR3 terminus; the germline J gene supplies the remainder. The chain has TRBV5-6 and TRBJ1-3; D gene unclear. Germline V gene data show CDR1 as SGHDT and CDR2 as YYEEEE. The CDR3 is made up of 14 amino acids. The CDR3 bases that were read are TGTGCCAGCAGCTTGATAACTGGCGGAAACACG. Translation gives CASSLITGGNT. The CDR3 reads in full as CASSLITGGNTIYF.

Details on this clone: The sequence runs out 3 residues before the end of the CDR3; the remainder is reconstructed from the germline J gene. The chain combines TRBV4-1 with TRBJ2-3; 11 bases match TRBD2. The germline V gene has CDR1 MGHRA and CDR2 YSYEKL. There are 16 residues in the CDR3. The junction had 7 bases not matched to a gene; V was cut back by 6 bases and J by 2 bases. The DNA read from the CDR3 is TGCGCCAGCAGACTTCTAGCGGGGGGATCCACAGATACG. This gives the protein CASRLLAGGSTDT. The full-length CDR3 reads as CASRLLAGGSTDTQYF.

Details on this clone: Sequencing ends 3 residues short of the CDR3 end; the germline J gene provides the rest. This chain uses TRBV18 with TRBJ1-4; tentative D call: TRBD1 (5 bases). Deletions cut 3 bases from V and 0 bases from J, with 8 bases between. The germline V gene encodes CDR1 KGHSH and CDR2 LQKENI. CDR3 length: 15 residues. The CDR3 DNA, read in part, is TGTGCCAGCTCACCGGGGCAATCAACTAATGAAAAA. Protein product: CASSPGQSTNEK. The CDR3 reads in full as CASSPGQSTNEKLFF.

As to this clone: The CDR3 end falls 3 residues outside the read, so it is completed with the germline J gene. The V call is TRBV7-3, the J call TRBJ2-5; D gene uncertain. Germline CDR1 reads SGHTA; CDR2 reads FQGTGA. The CDR3 runs 12 residues. Trimming cost V 6 bases and J 0 bases, with 5 bases left between them. The sequenced CDR3 bases are TGTGCCAGCAGTTTCGACCAAGAGACC. This sequence encodes CASSFDQET. The full CDR3 reads CASSFDQETQYF.

As for this clone: The CDR3 is cut off 3 residues early in the read; its end comes from the germline J gene. The chain combines TRBV30 with TRBJ1-1, with TRBD1 identical over 7 bases. J gave up 5 bases and V 4 bases, and 1 base lay outside the gene matches. Per the germline V gene, CDR1 is GTSNPN and CDR2 is SVGIG (reference sequence). This CDR3 spans 11 amino acids. CDR3 sequence reads: CAWTQGTEAFF. The CDR3 DNA, read in part, is TGTGCCTGGACACAGGGGACTGAA.

A word on this clone: The sequence runs out 3 residues before the end of the CDR3; the remainder is reconstructed from the germline J gene. The J gene is TRBJ2-7, the V gene TRBV5-4; 7 bases are a match to TRBD2. V lost 1 base to trimming and J lost 5 bases; unmatched junction nucleotides: 3. The length of the CDR3 is 13 residues. Germline CDR1 is SGHNT and CDR2 is YYREEE (reference sequence). The sequenced part of the CDR3 DNA is TGTGCCAGCAGCTTGAGGGGAGGGGACGAG. It encodes CASSLRGGDE. The CDR3 reads in full as CASSLRGGDEQYF.